The 22 T cell receptor beta chains given below trace back to one sample, sequenced in a study of response to subunit inactivated influenza vaccine. MiXCR was run by TCRdb on the RT-PCR reads, yielding one entry per CDR3 protein. The sample shows 280,000 or so distinct CDR3 sequences, 20% to 25% of them seen only once. The sample was PBMCs from blood, taken 21 months after vaccination. These receptors originate from a man between 50 and 69 years old who received an inactivated influenza vaccine.

This clonotype was seen a handful of times. This sequence joins TRBV20-1 and TRBJ2-7; D possibly corresponds to TRBD1 (6 bases). Per the germline V gene, CDR1 is DFQATT and CDR2 is SNEGSKA (reference sequence). CDR3 length: 12 residues. Trimming pared 2 bases from V and 2 bases from J, leaving 7 bases between. CDR3 protein: CSARQGPYEQYF. The CDR3 nucleotides are TGCAGTGCTAGACAGGGGCCCTACGAGCAGTACTTC.

This rearrangement joins TRBV7-8 to TRBJ1-1; TRBD1 aligns across 7 bases. This CDR3 contains 17 residues. Losses at the gene ends were 0 bases for V and 1 base for J; bases not matched to a gene: 8. CDR1 is SGHVS and CDR2 is FQNEAQ in the germline V gene. As DNA, the CDR3 is TGTGCCAGCAGCTTAGCCGCGGGGACAGCTCCGAACACTGAAGCTTTCTTT. Residues: CASSLAAGTAPNTEAFF.

This clonotype occurred a few times. This chain connects TRBV12-3 or TRBV12-4 to TRBJ1-5; D unclear. V shed 6 bases and J shed 0 bases, with 6 bases lying between them. This CDR3 has 13 residues. CDR3 protein: CASSNDSNQPQHF. For the CDR3, the DNA is TGTGCCAGCAGCAATGATAGCAATCAGCCCCAGCATTTT.

In this sample, this clonotype turned up a few times. This chain joins TRBV7-3 and TRBJ1-1; no reliable D call. The CDR3 length is 13 residues. Trimming left V 0 bases short and J 1 base short, with 3 bases between. Germline-derived CDR1 and CDR2 are SGHTA and FQGTGA. The DNA of the CDR3 is TGTGCCAGCAGCTTAACACAGAACACTGAAGCTTTCTTT. It is translated as CASSLTQNTEAFF.

This chain connects TRBV28 to TRBJ1-3; 11 bases are shared with TRBD1. Unmatched junction bases numbered 7, after V lost 6 bases and J lost 3 bases. CDR3 length equals 16 residues. The germline V gene has CDR1 MDHEN and CDR2 SYDVKM. This CDR3 reads CASRFRDRGYGNTIYF. The CDR3 DNA sequence: TGTGCCAGCAGGTTCCGGGACAGGGGGTATGGAAACACCATATATTTT.

This clonotype was detected a few times. One end of the junction fails to match germline, which may point to a read error. The chain uses TRBV12-3 or TRBV12-4 and TRBJ1-1; D is perhaps TRBD1 (5 bases). The CDR3 covers 11 residues. The CDR3 loop is CASRLGAEAFF. The CDR3 bases are TGTGCCAGCCGTTTGGGGGCTGAAGCTTTCTTT.

The CDR3 reads CASSQAASGSTDTQYF. The CDR3 region has the DNA TGTGCCAGCAGCCAAGCGGCTAGCGGGAGCACAGATACGCAGTATTTT. The V gene is TRBV14, the J gene TRBJ2-3, with 8 bases that match TRBD2. Germline CDR1 SGHDN, CDR2 FVKESK. The CDR3 consists of 16 residues. The junction had 3 bases not matched to a gene; V was cut back by 1 base and J by 0 bases.

This chain joins TRBV24-1 and TRBJ2-1, with 11 bases lining up with TRBD2. Germline CDR1 KGHDR, CDR2 SFDVKD. V dropped 2 bases and J dropped 4; count of bases not matched to a gene: 15. CDR3 length equals 20 residues. CDR3 DNA sequence: TGTGCCACCAGTGATTCCTCGGGACTAGCGGAAATAAAATCTTACAATGAGCAGTTCTTC. Protein: CATSDSSGLAEIKSYNEQFF.

The chain recombines TRBV10-2 with TRBJ2-2; D gene unclear. This CDR3 spans 13 amino acids. The ends were cut back, 0 bases at V and 5 bases at J, with 4 bases in the middle. Germline values: CDR1 WSHSY, CDR2 SAAADI. CDR3 sequence (DNA): TGCGCCAGCAGTGAGTCGGTTACCGGGGAGCTGTTTTTT. Translated: CASSESVTGELFF.

This clonotype has a handful of counts. V gene TRBV15 combines with J gene TRBJ1-5; D is undetermined. This CDR3 comprises 17 residues. The V gene lost 0 bases and the J gene lost 0 bases, with 12 bases spanning the gap. CDR1 and CDR2 from the germline V gene are LNHNV and YYDKDF (reference sequence). CDR3 DNA: TGTGCCACCAGCAGAGATGTCGGCCAGTATAGCAATCAGCCCCAGCATTTT. Protein product: CATSRDVGQYSNQPQHF. Together with reference TRBV15 and TRBJ1-5, the CDR3 gives the full variable domain: DAMVIQNPRYQVTQFGKPVTLSCSQTLNHNVMYWYQQKSSQAPKLLFHYYDKDFNNEADTPDNFQSRRPNTSFCFLDIRSPGLGDTAMYLCATSRDVGQYSNQPQHFGDGTRLSIL.

This clonotype has more than one count but fewer than ten. The chain is built from TRBV6-5 and TRBJ1-3; perhaps TRBD1 as D (6 bases). Germline V CDR1 and CDR2: MNHEY, SVGAGI. Deletions cut 4 bases from V and 0 bases from J, with 13 bases between. The CDR3 totals 16 residues. CDR3 in amino acids: CASSSTGIISGNTIYF. The DNA of the CDR3 is TGTGCCAGCAGTTCGACAGGAATAATCTCTGGAAACACCATATATTTT.

The gene calls are TRBV20-1 and TRBJ2-1; TRBD2 agrees at 14 bases. This CDR3 has 17 residues. Germline assignment: CDR1 DFQATT and CDR2 SNEGSKA (reference sequence). The V segment lost 5 bases and the J segment 4 bases; nucleotides outside the gene matches: 10. The CDR3 spells CSALRLAGGPGYNEQFF. DNA for the CDR3: TGCAGTGCTCTCCGACTAGCGGGAGGGCCGGGTTACAATGAGCAGTTCTTC.

There are many counts of this clonotype. The chain links TRBV4-2 to TRBJ1-1; D is uncertain. Germline lookup yields CDR1 LGHNA and CDR2 YNFKEQ. V was shortened by 0 bases and J by 6 bases, with 14 bases between the two germline ends. The length of the CDR3 is 15 residues. This chain's CDR3 is CASSQDQSRPAEAFF. CDR3 DNA: TGTGCCAGCAGCCAAGATCAGAGCCGCCCCGCTGAAGCTTTCTTT.

This clonotype showed up just a few times. The chain is built from TRBV27 and TRBJ1-1; unclear D gene. Germline V lookup: CDR1 MNHEY, CDR2 SMNVEV (reference sequence). With 6 bases removed from V and 3 bases from J, the gap between germline ends came to 14 bases. The CDR3 extends over 14 amino acids. The CDR3 spells CASRGPLYYTEAFF. In DNA form, the CDR3 reads TGTGCCAGCAGAGGGCCCCTTTACTACACTGAAGCTTTCTTT.

This clonotype has a handful of counts. V is TRBV18 and J is TRBJ2-7; 11 nucleotides align to TRBD1. CDR3 length equals 15 residues. Germline V gene lookup returns CDR1 KGHSH and CDR2 LQKENI. V lost 5 bases to trimming and J lost 3 bases; unmatched junction nucleotides: 6. This CDR3 reads CASSASGTGGYEQYF. Here the CDR3 DNA reads TGTGCCAGCTCAGCCTCCGGGACAGGGGGCTACGAGCAGTACTTC.

V and J are TRBV29-1 and TRBJ2-2; no reliable D call. Trimming pared 4 bases from V and 1 base from J, leaving 4 bases between. The CDR3 length is 12 residues. Germline CDR1 is SQVTM and CDR2 is ANQGSEA. CDR3 nucleotides: TGCAGCGTTGCACAGAACACCGGGGAGCTGTTTTTT. Amino acid sequence: CSVAQNTGELFF.

This clonotype was seen at least ten times. V is TRBV9 and J is TRBJ1-6, with 9 positions matching TRBD1. Germline V CDR1 and CDR2: SGDLS, YYNGEE. J gave up 6 bases and V 4 bases, and 5 bases lay outside the gene matches. CDR3 length: 15 amino acids. Here the CDR3 DNA reads TGTGCCAGCAGCCCGGGACAGGGACGTAATTCACCCCTCCACTTT. The encoded protein is CASSPGQGRNSPLHF.

This clonotype has only a few counts. The DNA of the CDR3 is TGTGCCAGCAGCTTGGAGGCTGCCACCTACGAGCAGTACTTC. It translates to CASSLEAATYEQYF. The chain links TRBV5-4 to TRBJ2-7; no firm D call. From germline, CDR1 is SGHNT and CDR2 YYREEE (reference sequence). The CDR3 covers 14 residues. The V end lost 0 bases, the J end lost 2 bases, and 9 bases lay between the germline ends.

This chain links TRBV7-2 with TRBJ2-5; TRBD1 agrees at 8 bases. Trimming took 5 bases from V and 3 from J; bases not matched to a gene: 2. CDR3 size: 13 residues. From germline, CDR1 is SGHTA and CDR2 FQGNSA. DNA of the CDR3: TGTGCCAGCAGCCAGGACAGGGAAGAGACCCAGTACTTC. As protein: CASSQDREETQYF.

This clonotype was picked up one time. The V call is TRBV7-2, the J call TRBJ2-3, with 11 bases fitting TRBD2. CDR3 length: 20 amino acids. Germline lookup yields CDR1 SGHTA and CDR2 FQGNSA. V gave up 0 bases and J gave up 1 base; unmatched junction bases: 12. The CDR3 is CASSLALWVLAGAGTDTQYF. CDR3 sequence (DNA): TGTGCCAGCAGCTTAGCGCTGTGGGTACTAGCGGGAGCGGGCACAGATACGCAGTATTTT.

This rearrangement joins TRBV29-1 to TRBJ2-5, with 7 positions matching TRBD2. V lost 7 bases, J lost 3 bases, and 14 bases stayed unmatched. The CDR3 has 15 residues. Germline values: CDR1 SQVTM, CDR2 ANQGSEA. The CDR3 DNA reads TGCAGCGCAAAAGGTTCAGCGGGGAAGAAAGAGACCCAGTACTTC. Protein sequence: CSAKGSAGKKETQYF.

The genes are TRBV28 and TRBJ1-3; D is unresolved. With 5 bases removed from V and 0 bases from J, the gap between germline ends came to 11 bases. Germline V CDR1 and CDR2: MDHEN, SYDVKM. There are 15 residues in the CDR3. This chain's CDR3 is CASSRGGSSGNTIYF. CDR3 in DNA: TGTGCCAGCAGTCGAGGTGGCAGCTCTGGAAACACCATATATTTT.